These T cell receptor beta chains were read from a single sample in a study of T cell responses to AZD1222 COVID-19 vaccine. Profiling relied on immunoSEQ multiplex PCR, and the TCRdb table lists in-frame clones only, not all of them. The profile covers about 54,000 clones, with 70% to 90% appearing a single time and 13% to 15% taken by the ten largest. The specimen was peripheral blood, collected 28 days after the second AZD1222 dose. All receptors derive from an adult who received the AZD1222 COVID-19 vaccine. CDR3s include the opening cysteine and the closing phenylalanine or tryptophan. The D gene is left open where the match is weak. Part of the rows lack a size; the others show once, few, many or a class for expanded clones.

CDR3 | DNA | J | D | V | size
CAINGGFLDGYTF | TGTGCCATCAACGGCGGTTTTCTTGATGGCTACACCTTC | TRBJ1-2 | NA | TRBV10-3 | NA
CASSILGVQNTEAFF | TGTGCCAGTAGTATTTTAGGAGTTCAGAACACTGAAGCTTTCTTT | TRBJ1-1 | NA | TRBV19 | NA
CASRGGGNTGELFF | TGTGCCAGCAGGGGAGGGGGAAACACCGGGGAGCTGTTTTTT | TRBJ2-2 | NA | TRBV2 | NA
CASSQSVLTSPKQYF | TGCGCCAGCAGCCAATCAGTACTGACTAGCCCGAAGCAGTACTTC | TRBJ2-7 | TRBD2 | TRBV4-1 | NA
CASSGRGYNRNSPLHF | TGTGCCAGCAGTGGAAGGGGCTATAACCGTAATTCACCCCTCCACTTT | TRBJ1-6 | NA | TRBV6-1 | NA
CASSPLSGITDTQYF | TGTGCCAGCTCACCACTGAGCGGGATCACAGATACGCAGTATTTT | TRBJ2-3 | TRBD2 | TRBV18 | NA
CASSPQGLRVGDEQFF | TGTGCCAGCTCACCACAGGGCTTACGGGTGGGGGATGAGCAGTTCTTC | TRBJ2-1 | NA | TRBV18 | NA
CASERDSSYEQYF | TGTGCCAGTGAACGGGACAGCTCCTACGAGCAGTACTTC | TRBJ2-7 | TRBD1 | TRBV7-9 | NA
CASDRGSGANVLTF | TGTGCCAGTGACAGGGGCTCTGGGGCCAACGTCCTGACTTTC | TRBJ2-6 | TRBD1 | TRBV6-6 | NA
CASSLSAGVPEQYF | TGTGCCAGCAGCCTGTCAGCGGGAGTGCCCGAGCAGTACTTC | TRBJ2-7 | TRBD2 | TRBV11-2 | few
CAISNGVGELFF | TGTGCCATCTCAAACGGGGTCGGGGAGCTGTTTTTT | TRBJ2-2 | NA | TRBV12-3/TRBV12-4 | NA
CASSAQRPEQYF | TGTGCCAGCAGCGCCCAAAGGCCCGAGCAGTACTTC | TRBJ2-7 | NA | TRBV5-5 | NA
CASSPNGNTEAFF | TGTGCCAGCTCACCAAACGGGAACACTGAAGCTTTCTTT | TRBJ1-1 | NA | TRBV18 | NA
CASSLSYNEQFF | TGTGCCAGCAGCCTTTCTTACAATGAGCAGTTCTTC | TRBJ2-1 | NA | TRBV11-3 | NA
CASSPREGTQYF | TGTGCCAGCAGTCCAAGGGAAGGTACGCAGTATTTT | TRBJ2-3 | NA | TRBV2 | NA
CASSRDGVAGLYEQYF | TGTGCCAGCAGCCGAGATGGGGTGGCCGGGCTCTACGAGCAGTACTTC | TRBJ2-7 | NA | TRBV7-9 | NA
CASSVRWGKNTEAFF | TGTGCCAGTAGTGTCCGTTGGGGGAAGAACACTGAAGCTTTCTTT | TRBJ1-1 | NA | TRBV19 | NA
CASSLGHSEDEQYF | TGTGCCAGCAGCTTAGGCCATTCCGAGGACGAGCAGTACTTC | TRBJ2-7 | NA | TRBV7-9 | NA
CASSATLGEGPGGYTF | TGTGCCAGTAGTGCCACTTTAGGGGAGGGCCCTGGGGGCTACACCTTC | TRBJ1-2 | NA | TRBV19 | NA
CASSIEQGADYGYTF | TGTGCCAGTAGTATTGAACAGGGGGCGGACTATGGCTACACCTTC | TRBJ1-2 | TRBD1 | TRBV19 | NA
CASSHNPGTSPYNEQFF | TGCGCCAGCAGCCACAACCCCGGGACTAGCCCCTACAATGAGCAGTTCTTC | TRBJ2-1 | TRBD2 | TRBV4-1 | few
CASSFLSGELFF | TGTGCCAGCAGCTTTCTTAGCGGGGAGCTGTTTTTT | TRBJ2-2 | NA | TRBV7-9 | NA
CASSSSASSYEQYF | TGTGCCAGCAGCTCTAGCGCTAGCTCCTACGAGCAGTACTTC | TRBJ2-7 | NA | TRBV7-9 | NA
CASSPDYSETQYF | TGTGCCAGCTCACCAGACTACAGTGAGACCCAGTACTTC | TRBJ2-5 | NA | TRBV18 | NA
CASSHLTTNEQYF | TGTGCCAGCAGCCACCTAACAACCAACGAGCAGTACTTC | TRBJ2-7 | NA | TRBV12-3/TRBV12-4 | NA
CASSLDGTPPLHF | TGTGCCAGCAGTTTAGATGGGACCCCACCCCTCCACTTT | TRBJ1-6 | NA | TRBV12-3/TRBV12-4 | NA
CASSSEREGRWGTDTQYF | TGTGCCAGCAGCTCAGAGCGGGAGGGCCGGTGGGGCACAGATACGCAGTATTTT | TRBJ2-3 | TRBD2 | TRBV5-6 | NA
CASSLGARVLAYEQYF | TGTGCCAGCAGCTTGGGGGCTCGGGTTCTTGCCTACGAGCAGTACTTC | TRBJ2-7 | NA | TRBV5-5 | NA
CASSLEVAAKNIQYF | TGTGCCAGCAGCTTAGAAGTCGCAGCCAAAAACATTCAGTACTTC | TRBJ2-4 | NA | TRBV7-2 | NA
CAILAGGSYNEQFF | TGTGCCATCCTTGCAGGCGGGAGTTATAATGAGCAGTTCTTC | TRBJ2-1 | TRBD2 | TRBV7-9 | NA
CASSFLGGPNEKLFF | TGTGCCAGCAGCTTCTTGGGGGGCCCTAATGAAAAACTGTTTTTT | TRBJ1-4 | NA | TRBV5-6 | NA
CASPPRGGLAAQGTDTQYF | TGTGCCAGCCCACCCCGGGGGGGACTAGCGGCCCAGGGGACAGATACGCAGTATTTT | TRBJ2-3 | TRBD2 | TRBV2 | NA
CASSADLGGKETQYF | TGTGCCAGCAGCGCTGACTTAGGGGGAAAAGAGACCCAGTACTTC | TRBJ2-5 | NA | TRBV9 | NA
CASSARTGRNSPLHF | TGTGCCAGCAGCGCCAGGACAGGGAGGAATTCACCCCTCCACTTT | TRBJ1-6 | TRBD1 | TRBV9 | NA
CAISEPALDEQYF | TGTGCCATCAGTGAACCAGCGTTGGACGAGCAGTACTTC | TRBJ2-7 | NA | TRBV10-3 | NA
CASSFGQQTYEQYF | TGTGCCAGCAGCTTCGGCCAGCAAACCTACGAGCAGTACTTC | TRBJ2-7 | NA | TRBV11-1 | NA
CSVEEGPGTEAFF | TGCAGCGTTGAGGAGGGGCCGGGCACTGAAGCTTTCTTT | TRBJ1-1 | NA | TRBV29-1 | NA
CASSIAVDSYGYTF | TGTGCCAGTAGTATAGCTGTGGACAGCTATGGCTACACCTTC | TRBJ1-2 | NA | TRBV19 | NA